This T cell receptor (beta chain) came from a study of molecular identifiers for immune sequencing clone quantification. TCRdb re-called the PCR reads with MiXCR, one entry per CDR3 protein. Of 400,000 to 600,000 distinct CDR3 sequences detected, roughly 26% appear once; the ten largest clones hold about 0.75%. V dropped 6 bases and J dropped 3 bases, with 10 bases sitting between them. Germline V gene sequence: CDR1 SEHNR, CDR2 FQNEAQ (reference sequence). The CDR3 sequence is 13 residues long. This clonotype was detected many times. The rearrangement uses TRBV7-9 and TRBJ2-3; D is uncertain. The origin of this receptor is a human donor in good health. Some libraries in this study had Jurkat cell RNA spiked in. The sequenced sample consisted of naive CD8+ T cells from blood, with Jurkat cell RNA spiked in. The subset denotes: FACS-sorted CD8+CD4-CCR7+CD45RA+ naive T cells. The CDR3 loop reads CASSPQGTDTQYF. The CDR3 coding sequence is TGTGCCAGCAGTCCCCAAGGGACAGATACGCAGTATTTT.